A single sample gave rise to the 16 T cell receptor beta chains below, sequenced in a study of cytomegalovirus exposure and HLA in healthy donors. Primers: 60 Vbeta forward and 13 Jbeta reverse. The data were produced by immunoSEQ multiplex PCR, yet TCRdb's version contains in-frame clones alone and is incomplete. This table holds nearly 200,000 clones, roughly 80% found once. The sample consisted of PBMCs. Receptor source: a woman aged 50 to 65 in good health and CMV-seropositive.

This sequence joins TRBV2 and TRBJ1-4; no definite D call. This CDR3 has 14 residues. The V and J ends lost 7 bases and 0 bases respectively, with 9 bases between them. The germline CDR1 and CDR2 sequences are SNHLY and FYNNEI. For the CDR3, the DNA is TGTGCCAGCAACGGTTTGGCAACTAATGAAAAACTGTTTTTT. Translated: CASNGLATNEKLFF.

There are a few counts of this clone. The sample holds other DNA sequences that translate to the same CDR3. The chain combines TRBV6-1 with TRBJ2-7; TRBD2 is a possible D gene (5 bases). From germline, CDR1 is MNHNS and CDR2 SASEGT. V was pared by 1 base and J by 4 bases, with 14 bases between. This CDR3 is 15 amino acids long. In nucleotides, the CDR3 is TGTGCCAGCAGTGAAGACAGCGGATGGGTGTACGAGCAGTACTTC. Protein product: CASSEDSGWVYEQYF.

The genes are TRBV4-3 and TRBJ1-2, with no clear D. Trimming took 0 bases from V and 3 from J, leaving 14 bases between them. The CDR3 consists of 16 residues. In germline, CDR1 is LGHNA, CDR2 YSLEER. CDR3 DNA sequence: TGCGCCAGCAGCCAAGATATTGTGGGAGAGCACTATGGCTACACCTTC. Protein: CASSQDIVGEHYGYTF.

The chain combines TRBV5-1 with TRBJ1-6; D unclear. From germline, CDR1 is SGHRS and CDR2 YFSETQ. The CDR3 runs to 15 residues. V was pared by 4 bases and J by 6 bases, with 14 bases between. CDR3 in DNA: TGCGCCAGCAGCGTTCGACTCTCCCCTAATTCACCCCTCCACTTT. As protein: CASSVRLSPNSPLHF.

V gene TRBV7-9 combines with J gene TRBJ1-5, with D uncertain. This CDR3 comprises 15 residues. The germline V gene has CDR1 SEHNR and CDR2 FQNEAQ (reference sequence). Trimming left V 1 base short and J 2 bases short, with 9 bases between. The CDR3 loop reads CASSLGAGGNQPQHF. In DNA form, the CDR3 reads TGTGCCAGCAGCTTAGGGGCGGGCGGCAATCAGCCCCAGCATTTT.

CDR3 in amino acids: CASSLDRGGGYTF. The CDR3 DNA sequence: TGTGCCAGCAGCCTGGACAGGGGGGGAGGCTACACCTTC. The chain couples TRBV6-5 to TRBJ1-2; 10 bases are shared with TRBD1. From germline, CDR1 is MNHEY and CDR2 SVGAGI. The CDR3 sequence is 13 residues long. V lost 6 bases, J lost 8 bases, and 6 bases stayed unmatched.

The chain combines TRBV7-8 with TRBJ2-5; D possibly corresponds to TRBD2 (6 bases). In germline, CDR1 is SGHVS, CDR2 FQNEAQ. V lost 5 bases and J lost 4, with 11 bases in between. This CDR3 contains 13 residues. In nucleotides, the CDR3 is TGTGCCAGCAGCGGTCGACTAGGAGAGACCCAGTACTTC. This codes for CASSGRLGETQYF.

This chain connects TRBV11-3 to TRBJ2-2; D might be TRBD1 (8 bases). Germline CDR1 reads SGHNT; CDR2 reads YENEEA. V was clipped by 2 bases and J by 5 bases, with 15 bases between them. The CDR3 length is 16 residues. CDR3 protein: CASSLTGGVNTGELFF. The CDR3 DNA reads as TGTGCCAGCAGCTTAACAGGGGGGGTAAATACCGGGGAGCTGTTTTTT.

The chain links TRBV5-1 to TRBJ1-1, with D uncertain. Germline V gives CDR1 SGHRS, CDR2 YFSETQ. V lost 4 bases to trimming and J lost 0 bases, with 7 bases between them. This CDR3 has 13 residues. In DNA form, the CDR3 reads TGCGCCAGCAGCCCTCTTTTGAACACTGAAGCTTTCTTT. Translation gives CASSPLLNTEAFF.

The J gene is TRBJ2-7, the V gene TRBV9; D may be TRBD1 (5 bases). The CDR3 totals 13 residues. V lost 0 bases, J lost 1 base, and 5 bases lay in between. The germline V gene encodes CDR1 SGDLS and CDR2 YYNGEE. The CDR3 region has the DNA TGTGCCAGCAGCGTAGGACAGTCCTACGAGCAGTACTTC. Amino acid sequence: CASSVGQSYEQYF.

The V gene is TRBV27, the J gene TRBJ2-1; 7 nucleotides line up with TRBD2. J lost 7 bases, V lost 8 bases, and 14 bases had no gene match. CDR3 length: 15 amino acids. Germline V gene lookup returns CDR1 MNHEY and CDR2 SMNVEV (reference sequence). CDR3 nucleotides: TGTGCCAGCGGGCCCGGGGTAGCGGGTAGTAATGAGCAGTTCTTC. It encodes CASGPGVAGSNEQFF.

This clone was seen just once. V is TRBV6-4 and J is TRBJ1-6, with 8 bases aligning to TRBD1. Per the germline V gene, CDR1 is MRHNA and CDR2 is SNTAGT. With 6 bases clipped from V and 7 bases from J, the junction kept 8 bases outside the gene matches. The CDR3 sequence is 15 residues long. The CDR3 reads CASSAGQGQNSPLHF. CDR3 DNA: TGTGCCAGCAGCGCTGGACAGGGACAAAATTCACCCCTCCACTTT.

The genes are TRBV4-1 and TRBJ1-5; 8 bases are shared with TRBD1. CDR3 length: 14 amino acids. J was trimmed by 7 bases and V by 10 bases; bases with no gene match: 12. Germline CDR1 reads MGHRA; CDR2 reads YSYEKL. The CDR3 nucleotides read TGCGCCAACAAAGGGGGACAGGCAAGACAGCCCCAGCATTTT. Protein sequence: CANKGGQARQPQHF.

This chain joins TRBV5-1 and TRBJ2-7; 9 nucleotides agree with TRBD1. The length of the CDR3 is 15 residues. The J segment lost 3 bases and the V segment lost 4 bases, leaving 8 bases of the junction unmatched. Per the germline V gene, CDR1 is SGHRS and CDR2 is YFSETQ. This chain's CDR3 is CASSLDGQGFYEQYF. The CDR3 nucleotides are TGCGCCAGCAGCCTGGATGGACAGGGGTTCTACGAGCAGTACTTC.

The chain is built from TRBV7-7 and TRBJ2-5; 8 bases are shared with TRBD1. The V segment lost 3 bases and the J segment 0 bases; nucleotides outside the gene matches: 9. This CDR3 spans 17 amino acids. CDR1 SSHAT and CDR2 FNYEAQ come from the germline V gene (reference sequence). This chain's CDR3 is CASSLGRGQPYQETQYF. As DNA, the CDR3 is TGTGCCAGCAGCTTGGGCAGGGGGCAACCTTACCAAGAGACCCAGTACTTC.

The chain links TRBV28 to TRBJ1-4; D call uncertain. CDR1 and CDR2 from the germline V gene are MDHEN and SYDVKM. V gave up 6 bases and J gave up 0 bases, with 11 bases separating them. CDR3 length equals 15 residues. The CDR3 sequence: CASSAPGATNEKLFF. CDR3 nucleotides: TGTGCCAGCAGCGCACCGGGAGCAACTAATGAAAAACTGTTTTTT. The whole variable domain, filled in from reference TRBV28 and TRBJ1-4, reads DVKVTQSSRYLVKRTGEKVFLECVQDMDHENMFWYRQDPGLGLRLIYFSYDVKMKEKGDIPEGYSVSREKKERFSLILESASTNQTSMYLCASSAPGATNEKLFFGSGTQLSVL.